This T cell receptor beta chain was sequenced in a study of shared clonotypes between healthy human individuals. Trimming took off 2 bases at V and 9 bases at J, with 19 bases between the two ends. This CDR3 comprises 15 residues. Germline V gives CDR1 SEHNR, CDR2 FQNEAQ (reference sequence). Terminally differentiated effector memory CD45RA+ cells were excluded from the naive CD8 cells, which were CD45RO-negative and positively selected for CCR7. Within Nashville, Tennessee resided all donors, each a Caucasian adult. Sequencing was performed with immunoSEQ multiplex PCR; in TCRdb, only in-frame clones are kept and a portion is missing. The table has some 2.1 million clones, just under 95% seen once. Study findings and constraints: It was only blood that was sampled, and tissue repertoires likely differ. Clonotypes not shared had lower generation probabilities than those common to all four donors.

Of note for this clone: No antigen is known for it.

This TCR derives from a man younger than 35 in good health. Some clones in this sample may be carry-over from other donors' samples. This chain uses TRBV7-9 with TRBJ2-5, with a weak D call TRBD1 (6 bases). The sequencing sample was made of naive CD8+ T cells from PBMCs. The CDR3 protein is CASSLPSRNRAAQYF. The DNA of the CDR3 is TGTGCCAGCAGCTTACCATCTAGGAACAGGGCGGCCCAGTACTTC.